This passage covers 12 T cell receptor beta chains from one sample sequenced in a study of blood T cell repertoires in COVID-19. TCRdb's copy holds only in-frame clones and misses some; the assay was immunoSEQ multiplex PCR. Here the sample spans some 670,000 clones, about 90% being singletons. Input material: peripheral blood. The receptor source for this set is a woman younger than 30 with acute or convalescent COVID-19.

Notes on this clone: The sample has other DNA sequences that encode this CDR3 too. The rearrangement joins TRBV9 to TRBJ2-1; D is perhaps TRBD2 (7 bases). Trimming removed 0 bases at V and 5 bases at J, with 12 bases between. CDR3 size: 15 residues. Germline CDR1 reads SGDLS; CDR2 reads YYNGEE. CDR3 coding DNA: TGTGCCAGCAGCGTAGGGGGGGGCCCCCACAATGAGCAGTTCTTC. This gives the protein CASSVGGGPHNEQFF.

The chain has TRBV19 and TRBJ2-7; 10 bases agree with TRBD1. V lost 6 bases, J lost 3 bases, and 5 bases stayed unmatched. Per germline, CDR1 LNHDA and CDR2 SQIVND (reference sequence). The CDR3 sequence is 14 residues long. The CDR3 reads CASSPGQGIYEQYF. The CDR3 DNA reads TGTGCCAGTAGCCCGGGACAGGGGATCTACGAGCAGTACTTC.

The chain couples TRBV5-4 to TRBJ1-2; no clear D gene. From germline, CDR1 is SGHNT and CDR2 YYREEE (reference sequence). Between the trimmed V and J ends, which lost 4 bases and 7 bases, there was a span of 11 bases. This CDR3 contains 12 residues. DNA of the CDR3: TGTGCCAGCAGCCCCAGTCGAGGTGGCTACACCTTC. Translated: CASSPSRGGYTF.

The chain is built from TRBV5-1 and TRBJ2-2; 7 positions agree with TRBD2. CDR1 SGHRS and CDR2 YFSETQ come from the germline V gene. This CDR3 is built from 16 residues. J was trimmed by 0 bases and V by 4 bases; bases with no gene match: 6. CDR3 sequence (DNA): TGCGCCAGCAGCCCCGTGGCGGGGGCGAACACCGGGGAGCTGTTTTTT. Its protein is CASSPVAGANTGELFF.

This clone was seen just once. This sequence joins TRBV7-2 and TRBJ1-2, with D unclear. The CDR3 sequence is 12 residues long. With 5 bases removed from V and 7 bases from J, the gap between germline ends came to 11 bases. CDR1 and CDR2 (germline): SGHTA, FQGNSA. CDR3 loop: CASSPYVSGYTF. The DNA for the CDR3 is TGTGCCAGCAGCCCATACGTTAGTGGCTACACCTTC.

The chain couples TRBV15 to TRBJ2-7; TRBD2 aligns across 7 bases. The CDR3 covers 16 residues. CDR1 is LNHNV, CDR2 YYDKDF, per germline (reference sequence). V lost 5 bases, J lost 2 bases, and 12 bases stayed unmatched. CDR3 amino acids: CATSPMPSGATYEQYF. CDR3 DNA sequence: TGTGCCACCAGCCCCATGCCCAGCGGGGCGACCTACGAGCAGTACTTC.

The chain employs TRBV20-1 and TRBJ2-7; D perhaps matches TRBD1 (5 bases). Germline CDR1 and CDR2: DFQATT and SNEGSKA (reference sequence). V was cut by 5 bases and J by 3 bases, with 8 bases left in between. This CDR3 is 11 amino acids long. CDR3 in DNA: TGCAGTGCTGAGACAGACTACGAGCAGTACTTC. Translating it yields CSAETDYEQYF.

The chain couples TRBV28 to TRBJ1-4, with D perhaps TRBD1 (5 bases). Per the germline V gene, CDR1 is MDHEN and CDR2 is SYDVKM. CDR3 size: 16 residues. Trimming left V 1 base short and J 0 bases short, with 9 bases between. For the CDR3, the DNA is TGTGCCAGCAGTTTATTGCAGGGCCCAACTAATGAAAAACTGTTTTTT. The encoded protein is CASSLLQGPTNEKLFF.

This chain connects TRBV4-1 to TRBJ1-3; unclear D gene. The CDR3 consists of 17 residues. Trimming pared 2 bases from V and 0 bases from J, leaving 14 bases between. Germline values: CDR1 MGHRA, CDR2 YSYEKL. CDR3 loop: CASSQNMQASSGNTIYF. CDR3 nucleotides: TGCGCCAGCAGCCAAAATATGCAGGCCTCCTCTGGAAACACCATATATTTT.

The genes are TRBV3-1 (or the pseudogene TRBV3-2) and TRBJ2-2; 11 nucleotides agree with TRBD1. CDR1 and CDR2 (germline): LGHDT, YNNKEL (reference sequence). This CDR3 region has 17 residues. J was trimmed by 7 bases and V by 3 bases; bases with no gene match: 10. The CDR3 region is CASSHFPGQGVNGELFF. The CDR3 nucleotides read TGTGCCAGCAGCCATTTCCCGGGACAGGGGGTTAACGGGGAGCTGTTTTTT.

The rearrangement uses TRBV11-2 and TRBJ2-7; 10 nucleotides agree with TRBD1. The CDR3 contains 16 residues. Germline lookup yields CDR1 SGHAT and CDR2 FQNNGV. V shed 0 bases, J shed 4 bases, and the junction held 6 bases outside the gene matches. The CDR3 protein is CASSLDPGTGEYEQYF. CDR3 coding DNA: TGTGCCAGCAGCTTAGACCCCGGGACAGGGGAGTACGAGCAGTACTTC.

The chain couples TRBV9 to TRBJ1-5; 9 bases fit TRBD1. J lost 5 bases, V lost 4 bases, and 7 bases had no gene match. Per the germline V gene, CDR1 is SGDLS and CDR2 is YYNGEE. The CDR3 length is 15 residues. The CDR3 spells CASSLGGTGHQPQHF. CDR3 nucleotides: TGTGCCAGCAGCCTAGGGGGGACAGGGCATCAGCCCCAGCATTTT. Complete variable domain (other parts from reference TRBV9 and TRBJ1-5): DSGVTQTPKHLITATGQRVTLRCSPRSGDLSVYWYQQSLDQGLQFLIQYYNGEERAKGNILERFSAQQFPDLHSELNLSSLELGDSALYFCASSLGGTGHQPQHFGDGTRLSIL.